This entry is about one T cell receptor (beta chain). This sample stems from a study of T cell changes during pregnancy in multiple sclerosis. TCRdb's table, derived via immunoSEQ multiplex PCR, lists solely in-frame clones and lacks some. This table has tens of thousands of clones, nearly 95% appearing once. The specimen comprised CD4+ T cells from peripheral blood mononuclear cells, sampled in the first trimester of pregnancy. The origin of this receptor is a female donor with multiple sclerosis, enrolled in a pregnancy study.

This chain's CDR3 is CASSPLGIGALNNEQFF. The CDR3 DNA is TGTGCCAGCTCACCACTAGGAATAGGAGCCCTAAACAATGAGCAGTTCTTC. The J gene is TRBJ2-1, the V gene TRBV18; D ambiguous. Between the trimmed V and J ends, which lost 1 base and 5 bases, there was a span of 18 bases. The germline gives CDR1 KGHSH, CDR2 LQKENI. CDR3 length: 17 amino acids. Complete variable domain (other parts from reference TRBV18 and TRBJ2-1): NAGVMQNPRHLVRRRGQEARLRCSPMKGHSHVYWYRQLPEEGLKFMVYLQKENIIDESGMPKERFSAEFPKEGPSILRIQQVVRGDSAAYFCASSPLGIGALNNEQFFGPGTRLTVL.